Included here is one T cell receptor (beta chain) sequence, with context. Its antigen is currently not known. The entry originates in a study of cytomegalovirus exposure and HLA in healthy donors (dated by TCRdb to the late 2010s). About the investigation overall: In an earlier analysis of under 750 of the donors, about 270 Gb of sequence data and approximately 100 million unique TCR beta sequences from about 179 million T cells were reported. Roughly 300 gigabases of sequencing data and 70 million to 85 million unique TCR sequences were included in an early release covering under 650 HLA-typed donors. Of the approximately 400 genotyped donors, over 65% fell in the genetic ancestry cluster associated with self-reported Caucasian donors. The study aimed to test whether signatures of past pathogen exposure could be identified by cataloging public T cell receptors. The study used immunosequencing to profile the T cell repertoires of 600 to 850 subjects and linked those repertoires to cytomegalovirus serostatus. Along with the approximately 650-subject first cohort, a separate validation cohort of some 130 different subjects was used. To predict cytomegalovirus infection status, the study brought together high-throughput TCR immunosequencing, statistical association of individual TCRs with disease status, and machine learning. A later analysis re-examined previously published TCR beta repertoires from about 700 donors and added high-resolution HLA genotyping to investigate patterns of TCR occurrence. Rather than using new phenotypic data, the later analysis identified candidate immune exposures from TCR beta sequences and from how often those sequences occurred across donors. An earlier analysis of fewer than 700 of the donors applied high-throughput TCR beta sequencing to assess whether each TCR beta V gene segment acted as functional or pseudogenic. Donor age, sex, ethnicity and CMV serostatus were collected together with the repertoire data. In a later genetic analysis, genome-wide SNP genotypes for about three fifths of the 666 donors were used, and that subset was treated as a discovery cohort. Every discovery cohort repertoire had been produced on one sequencing platform. HLA typing covered class I and class II loci at four-digit resolution. The number of typed donors differed by locus: about 620-640 for A, B, C, DRB1 and DQB1; approximately 540 for DQA1; around 610 for DPA1; and roughly 450 for DPB1. About five DR-DQ haplotypes were treated as single units for association and clustering because of strong linkage in the cohort. Among under 450 genotyped donors of the cohort, an average of approximately 240,000 unique TCR beta nucleotide sequences were sequenced per donor, about a sixth of them non-productive.

The cohort consisted of approximately 670 healthy bone marrow donors. Cohort members were all nominally healthy when sampled, although unrecorded immune exposures were likely present. The donor was CMV seropositive and was included in the group of 270 or so seropositive cohort members. Every donor gave a peripheral blood sample, and the peripheral blood mononuclear cells from that sample were used for TCR beta sequencing. The Qiagen DNeasy Blood Extraction Kit was used to extract genomic DNA from the blood cell samples. The research as a whole found: The classifier was reported to diagnose cytomegalovirus status with high specificity and sensitivity in both the original cohort and the validation cohort. Because HLA typing was unavailable for some donors at each locus, only the typed subset was used in association tests. Over 15 rarely observed V segments, including chromosome 9 orphons, were excluded from the earlier analysis of some 590 of the donors because counts were too low. Because the 87-base-pair reads could not distinguish some IMGT-functional V segments, including TRBV6-2 and TRBV6-3, those segments were excluded. In the study, 150 to 200 TCR beta chains were listed as associated with cytomegalovirus. Specific HLA alleles were associated with 15,000 to 20,000 TCR beta sequences at a false discovery rate of 0.05 in a later analysis. A later analysis reported that several top co-occurrence clusters appeared linked to parvovirus B19, influenza, CMV and Epstein-Barr virus. This cohort had only TCR beta chains sequenced, and the lack of alpha or paired-chain data limited which features could be detected. Across donors, most TCR sequences were observed very rarely, whereas some public TCRs were present in many individuals. Linkage disequilibrium might explain the correlated functional status among segregating V segments, but an unknown experimental factor could not be ruled out. In a later analysis, the rate of TCR association differed among HLA loci, with DRB1 alleles having the most associated TCRs and HLA-C alleles having the fewest. Assigning TCR associations to individual alleles was difficult when HLA alleles, especially DR and DQ, strongly co-occurred. A later analysis found that HLA-associated TCR beta chains were more clonally expanded and had lower generation probabilities than equally common non-associated chains. The authors suggested that the approach could potentially be extended to other disease states and immunological phenotypes. In a later genetic analysis, fewer N-insertions in productive TCRs were reported among donors in an Asian-associated ancestry cluster than the roughly 700-donor mean. Most CMV-associated TCR beta chains appeared to be HLA-restricted in a later analysis, and the HLA associations seemed to be driven largely by CMV exposure. In vitro tests confirmed that a few of the cytomegalovirus-associated TCR beta chains recognize cytomegalovirus antigens. Sequencing depth was assumed to be roughly uniform across donors in the presence/absence analyses, though that assumption may not hold. V-gene and J-gene trimming of TCR beta chains was associated with a missense DCLRE1C variant in a later genetic analysis, and the association was replicated in an independent cohort. An earlier analysis of around 600 of the donors showed that most TCR beta V segments appeared in productive rearrangements either about 90% or about 30% of the time, which broadly matched IMGT annotations. CMV serostatus was the only immune exposure information available for the cohort. A cluster of highly shared sequence variants was judged likely to be a technical artifact of the sequencing pipeline. A further reported finding was that TCR beta sequences accurately predicted the HLA-A and HLA-B alleles for most subjects in the first cohort.

Receptor amplification or capture employed the immunoSEQ multiplex PCR assay. A mixture of 60 forward primers for TCR Vbeta segments and 13 reverse primers for TCR Jbeta segments was used in the multiplex PCR. The CDR3 region of rearranged TCR beta genes was amplified from genomic DNA with a multiplex PCR assay. The amplified TCR beta libraries were sequenced on the Illumina HiSeq System as 87-base-pair reads. The original methods were these. A later analysis counted about 80 million unique TCR beta chains across the 550 to 700 repertoires, and some 12 million of these chains were shared by at least two donors. Raw reads were error-corrected and collapsed into unique sequences with a nearest-neighbor algorithm that merged closely related sequences to remove PCR and sequencing errors. V, D and J gene segments were assigned by aligning CDR3 sequences to IMGT reference sequences. Each retained sequence needed at least a six-nucleotide match to both a V gene segment and a J gene segment. A rearrangement was called productive if the CDR3 had no stop codons and remained in frame with V and J, and every other rearrangement was called non-productive. CDR3 was defined according to IMGT convention as the region running from the second conserved V-encoded cysteine to the conserved J-encoded phenylalanine. In an earlier analysis of roughly 580 of the donors, sequences lacking an unambiguous match to a single V gene segment were excluded. An earlier analysis of roughly 590 of the donors called V segments functional above 56.7% productive rearrangements and segregating when the between-donor standard deviation exceeded 5%. A statistical classification framework was built for diagnosing cytomegalovirus status from the catalog of TCR beta chain sequences. A later analysis assigned V and J genes by comparing TCR nucleotide sequences with IMGT/GENE-DB human TR gene sequences. A later analysis assigned CDR3 sequences and most-parsimonious VDJ recombination scenarios with the TCRdist pipeline. In a later analysis, every TCR beta chain was defined by the combination of its CDR3 amino acid sequence and its V-gene family, and reads without a unique V-gene family were dropped. A later analysis removed 592 highly shared, low-generation-probability nucleotide sequences to deal with suspected cross-contamination and a sequencing artifact. For each public chain, a later analysis derived a clonal expansion index from normalized ranks of inferred template counts within each repertoire. A later analysis computed generation probabilities with a VDJ recombination model fitted to out-of-frame rearrangements, and checked the results against IGoR. In a later analysis, hypergeometric tests were used to score TCR-TCR, TCR-HLA and TCR-CMV co-occurrence, with a repertoire-size bias correction applied to TCR pairs. In a later analysis, false discovery rates were estimated by permuting HLA or CMV assignments 20 times. In a later analysis, co-occurring TCRs were grouped with DBSCAN, and TCRdist sequence similarity was added when clustering was performed within HLA-allele-positive subsets. Co-occurrence clustering excluded repertoires with fewer than 30,000 or more than 120,000 public chains, plus five with anomalous nucleotide sharing. TCRdb limited this immuneACCESS table to in-frame rearrangements with V and J called. A share of clones is missing; checked studies link under half to unresolved V genes, and the rest is unexplained. For V, J and clone size, that table is used; D and trimming come from the DNA. The table for this sample records about 75,000 clones. The top ten constitute 3.8% of the sample.

Taken from cysteine to phenylalanine, the CDR3 has 11 residues. Kept here is only the CDR3 DNA, which spans 33 bases and is read in frame from base 1. According to the germline V gene (reference sequence), CDR1 reads SEHNR and CDR2 reads FQNEAQ. V gives up 5 bases and J gives up 1 base, and the segment between their germline ends measures 2 bases. The sequencing sample was made of PBMCs. Recombination linked TRBV7-9 to TRBJ1-1, with the D gene call left open. The TCR comes from a man aged 18 to 30 in good health and CMV-seropositive. The CDR3 protein is CASSQNTEAFF. The nucleotides are TGTGCCAGCAGCCAGAACACTGAAGCTTTCTTT.